This paragraph reports one T cell receptor beta chain. Its antigen is currently not known. Base quality data are lacking; no much larger clone is found one base away. This specimen comes from a study of CD8+ T cells in alopecia areata listed by TCRdb under 2018. About the full investigation: The treated patients took part in an open-label pilot trial in which moderate-to-severe alopecia areata was treated with oral tofacitinib at 5 to 10 mg twice daily. Tofacitinib was administered for 6 to 18 months, and 6 months of follow-up off drug were then conducted to assess delayed response and recurrence. Amplification of TCRbeta CDR3 regions was done by immunoSEQ multiplex PCR using 35 Vbeta forward primers and 13 Jbeta reverse primers. For the treated patients, the SALT score, which quantifies what percentage of scalp surface area is affected, served as the measure of disease severity. Tofacitinib-treated patients had biopsies at baseline and at 4 and 24 weeks of treatment, with a later scalp biopsy in several patients. To study T cell clonal expansion in alopecia areata, the researchers applied high-throughput TCRbeta sequencing to both the C3H/HeJ mouse model and human patients. Scalp clonality was compared among normal scalp (n=4), patchy alopecia areata scalp (n=8), and alopecia totalis/universalis scalp (n=8). The RNA source kit depended on sample type: the PAXgene miRNA kit for fixed scalp, the miRNeasy kit for PBMCs, and the RNeasy kit for mouse skin. On the human side, TCRbeta sequencing was run on scalp tissue and on sorted CD4+ and CD8+ peripheral blood T cells from healthy controls and from alopecia areata patients with either patchy or totalis/universalis disease.

CDR1 and CDR2, looked up from the germline V gene (reference sequence), are MNHNY and SVGAGI. The junction carries 14 bases between V and J, which are trimmed by 1 base and 5 bases respectively. From the cysteine up to the phenylalanine, the CDR3 has a length of 15 residues. Only the CDR3 part of the read is kept: 45 bases, read in frame from the first base. General conclusions and limits of the study: Higher clonality and more expanded CD8+ clones were observed in lesional scalp than in normal scalp, particularly in alopecia totalis/universalis, a finding suggestive of antigenic drive. Shared TCR sequences between patients were less evident than in mice, which may be partly attributable to HLA diversity in the patient population. During tofacitinib treatment, many expanded lesional clones stuck around in both scalp and blood, and this persistence may partly explain why relapse happens after treatment is stopped. Tofacitinib significantly lowered scalp clonality and the number of expanded CD8+ clones among the top 100 scalp clones. Resident alphabeta T cells in normal human skin are also sequenced, complicating scalp TCR repertoire analysis, unlike mouse skin dominated by gammadelta T cells. Because the treated cohort was small and had only one nonresponder, larger studies are needed to examine links between baseline CD8+ expansion and response.

The library relied on the immunoSEQ multiplex PCR assay. To provide template for TCR sequencing, every sample had RNA extracted and reverse transcribed into cDNA. SuperScript III was used to make first-strand cDNA, primed with a 2:1 mix of oligo-dT and random hexamers. A synthetic immune receptor repertoire was used to measure amplification bias, and any remaining bias was corrected computationally. In the authors' own workflow: Raw reads were preprocessed to remove errors, and CDR3 was defined by IMGT conventions from the conserved cysteine to phenylalanine. Clonality was calculated as 1 minus Shannon entropy normalized by log2 of the number of productive unique TCRs. CD4 or CD8 identity of scalp clones was inferred by cross-referencing scalp TCRbeta sequences with sorted blood CD4 and CD8 repertoires. Here the immuneACCESS table is served through TCRdb, limited to in-frame sequences with V and J called. Missing clones are a known gap in these copies; in checked studies unresolved V genes cover under half, and the rest lacks a known reason. Clonal size and the V and J genes are those of that table, whereas D and trimming came from the DNA. Counted in this sample were hundreds of thousands of clones; approximately 72% of them appeared once. The top ten clones comprise roughly 1.2% of the sample.

What this sample's treatment or condition label stands for: oral pan-JAK inhibitor, 5-10 mg twice daily. Lesional scalp punch biopsies and peripheral blood were obtained from alopecia areata patients. After PBMCs were isolated by density centrifugation and stained for CD3, CD4 and CD8, a FACSAria was used to sort CD4+ and CD8+ T cells. The sequencing here drew on CD4+ T cells sorted from blood, taken around week 44, from a patient treated with tofacitinib. The chain links TRBV6-6 with TRBJ2-5; the D gene is possibly TRBD2, with 6 bases matching. The sequence derives from a human donor with alopecia areata. In nucleotide form, the sequence is TGTGCCAGCAGTTACTTCGGGAGAAGTGGGGAGACCCAGTACTTC. The resulting protein is CASSYFGRSGETQYF.